The 26 T cell receptor beta chains below come from one sample, sequenced in a study of blood T cell repertoires in COVID-19. Sequenced by immunoSEQ multiplex PCR; TCRdb stores in-frame clones only, minus some. The sample includes around 35,000 clones, 90% of them seen just once. Sequenced sample: peripheral blood. The receptors derive from a human donor in a cohort sampled during active COVID-19.

The chain recombines TRBV7-2 with TRBJ2-1; D not resolved. The germline gives CDR1 SGHTA, CDR2 FQGNSA. Trimming shortened V by 3 bases and J by 0 bases, and 9 bases separated the two germline ends. The CDR3 totals 15 residues. The CDR3 reads CASSLAASSYNEQFF. The CDR3 DNA is TGTGCCAGCAGCTTGGCAGCGAGCTCCTACAATGAGCAGTTCTTC.

The chain joins TRBV19 to TRBJ2-6; D is possibly TRBD2 (5 bases). Germline lookup yields CDR1 LNHDA and CDR2 SQIVND (reference sequence). CDR3 length: 14 amino acids. Deletions cut 7 bases from V and 4 bases from J, with 11 bases between. The CDR3 is CASTQDWGANVLTF. Here the CDR3 DNA reads TGTGCCAGTACCCAGGACTGGGGGGCCAACGTCCTGACTTTC.

V gene TRBV27 combines with J gene TRBJ1-1; unclear D gene. Trimming removed 1 base at V and 1 base at J, with 10 bases between. Germline CDR1 MNHEY, CDR2 SMNVEV (reference sequence). CDR3 length equals 15 residues. The DNA of the CDR3 is TGTGCCAGCAGTTTATTAGTGCGGGGGAACACTGAAGCTTTCTTT. This sequence encodes CASSLLVRGNTEAFF.

This sequence joins TRBV10-3 and TRBJ1-1; D might be TRBD1 (5 bases). V was cut by 4 bases and J by 7 bases, with 10 bases left in between. The CDR3 runs 12 residues. From germline, CDR1 is ENHRY and CDR2 SYGVKD. The CDR3 loop reads CAISAGGGEAFF. The CDR3 nucleotides are TGTGCCATCAGTGCGGGCGGGGGTGAAGCTTTCTTT.

The V call is TRBV5-4, the J call TRBJ2-7, with D possibly matching TRBD1 (6 bases). The V gene's germline CDR1 is SGHNT and CDR2 YYREEE (reference sequence). This CDR3 spans 14 amino acids. The V end lost 4 bases, the J end lost 3 bases, and 14 bases lay between the germline ends. CDR3 amino acids: CASSPRDNDYEQYF. CDR3 coding DNA: TGTGCCAGCAGCCCCCGGGACAATGACTACGAGCAGTACTTC.

V usage is TRBV11-2 and J usage is TRBJ2-5; 12 bases fit TRBD2. The CDR3 contains 15 residues. Trimming removed 1 base from V and 5 bases from J; junction bases left unmatched: 2. CDR1 is SGHAT, CDR2 FQNNGV, per germline. The CDR3 bases are TGTGCCAGCAGCTTAGGAGGACTAGCGGGGGAGACCCAGTACTTC. Protein product: CASSLGGLAGETQYF.

This CDR3 reads CASSPTGNTDTQYF. The CDR3 region has the DNA TGTGCCAGCAGTCCGACAGGGAACACAGATACGCAGTATTTT. The chain is built from TRBV9 and TRBJ2-3; 7 bases agree with TRBD1. The CDR3 totals 14 residues. Germline loops: CDR1 SGDLS, CDR2 YYNGEE. The ends lost 5 bases at V and 2 bases at J; junction bases unmatched: 5.

CDR3 sequence (DNA): TGTGCCAGCTCACCACCGTCCCGGAGGGGCTCAGGGAACACTGAAGCTTTCTTT. This sequence encodes CASSPPSRRGSGNTEAFF. J is TRBJ1-1 and V is TRBV18, with D perhaps matching TRBD1 (5 bases). The CDR3 is 18 residues long. Germline CDR1 KGHSH, CDR2 LQKENI. Trimming stripped 0 bases from V and 1 base from J, with 18 bases between.

V and J are TRBV7-3 and TRBJ1-2, with unresolved D. In germline, CDR1 is SGHTA, CDR2 FQGTGA. This CDR3 spans 13 amino acids. Between the trimmed V and J ends, which lost 5 bases and 6 bases, there was a span of 13 bases. The CDR3 protein is CASSGRDGDGYTF. DNA for the CDR3: TGTGCCAGCAGCGGGAGGGATGGAGATGGCTACACCTTC.

The chain joins TRBV6-4 to TRBJ2-3; TRBD1 agrees at 12 bases. The V and J ends lost 0 bases and 4 bases, in that order; junction bases with no gene match: 8. Germline values: CDR1 MRHNA, CDR2 SNTAGT. The CDR3 is 18 amino acids. In DNA, the CDR3 is TGTGCCAGCAGTGACTCGAACGAAGGGACAGGGGGCGCAGATACGCAGTATTTT. Residues: CASSDSNEGTGGADTQYF.

CDR3 in amino acids: CASSLAGGGGTEQYF. DNA of the CDR3: TGTGCCAGCAGCTTAGCAGGCGGGGGGGGGACTGAGCAGTACTTC. This rearrangement joins TRBV7-8 to TRBJ2-7, with 9 bases aligning to TRBD2. This CDR3 region has 15 residues. V lost 0 bases and J lost 7; bases outside the gene matches: 7. Germline V gives CDR1 SGHVS, CDR2 FQNEAQ.

The genes are TRBV2 and TRBJ2-3; the match to TRBD2 covers 14 bases. The CDR3 length is 15 residues. The germline V gene encodes CDR1 SNHLY and CDR2 FYNNEI. J gave up 3 bases and V 8 bases, and 4 bases lay outside the gene matches. CDR3 region: CASRGLAGVTDTQYF. The CDR3 DNA is TGTGCCAGCCGGGGACTAGCGGGAGTGACAGATACGCAGTATTTT.

The chain joins TRBV24-1 to TRBJ1-1; 8 bases are a match to TRBD1. Germline V gene sequence: CDR1 KGHDR, CDR2 SFDVKD. V gave up 2 bases and J gave up 4 bases; unmatched junction bases: 2. The CDR3 consists of 14 residues. DNA of the CDR3: TGTGCCACCAGTGATTCAGGGGGCGGCACTGAAGCTTTCTTT. It encodes CATSDSGGGTEAFF.

This chain links TRBV29-1 with TRBJ1-2, with D unclear. V lost 6 bases, J lost 2 bases, and 19 bases lay in between. Germline CDR1 and CDR2: SQVTM and ANQGSEA. CDR3 length equals 15 residues. The CDR3 region is CSVGAPGRSNYGYTF. The CDR3 DNA reads as TGCAGCGTCGGAGCACCGGGAAGGTCCAACTATGGCTACACCTTC.

The rearrangement joins TRBV7-9 to TRBJ2-6, with D possibly TRBD2 on 5 matching bases. This CDR3 has 12 amino acids. Trimming took 2 bases from V and 12 from J, leaving 8 bases between them. CDR1 and CDR2 from the germline V gene are SEHNR and FQNEAQ (reference sequence). The CDR3 sequence is CASSLRELVLTF. Written as DNA, the CDR3 is TGTGCCAGCAGCTTACGGGAACTCGTCCTGACTTTC.

V is TRBV24-1 and J is TRBJ2-7; 7 bases fit TRBD1. CDR3 size: 19 residues. CDR1 and CDR2 from the germline V gene are KGHDR and SFDVKD. The V segment lost 4 bases and the J segment 6 bases; nucleotides outside the gene matches: 23. The CDR3 loop reads CATSDIDRENHPSCSEQYF. CDR3 sequence (DNA): TGTGCCACCAGTGACATCGACAGGGAGAACCATCCATCGTGCTCCGAGCAGTACTTC.

A note on this clone: Other DNA sequences within the sample encode an identical CDR3. The rearrangement uses TRBV7-9 and TRBJ2-2; the D gene is possibly TRBD2 (7 bases). V was trimmed by 6 bases and J by 2 bases, leaving 22 bases between them. The CDR3 runs 18 residues. Germline values: CDR1 SEHNR, CDR2 FQNEAQ (reference sequence). The CDR3 nucleotides read TGTGCCAGCAGACCTTCTAGGGGGGGGCGGCCCAACACCGGGGAGCTGTTTTTT. It encodes CASRPSRGGRPNTGELFF.

The CDR3 DNA reads as TGCGCCAGCAGCTTCTCCAGGACTTCTGATGAAAAACTGTTTTTT. Translation: CASSFSRTSDEKLFF. The chain couples TRBV5-1 to TRBJ1-4; D remains ambiguous. Trimming cost V 2 bases and J 6 bases, with 14 bases left between them. CDR1 is SGHRS and CDR2 is YFSETQ in the germline V gene. The CDR3 has 15 residues.

This clone was counted between two and nine times. The chain carries TRBV28 and TRBJ1-1, with TRBD1 identical over 9 bases. V lost 2 bases, J lost 2 bases, and 6 bases stayed unmatched. Per the germline V gene, CDR1 is MDHEN and CDR2 is SYDVKM. CDR3 length equals 16 residues. The CDR3 DNA sequence: TGTGCCAGCAGTTTAACACAGGGGGCTTTTAACACTGAAGCTTTCTTT. The encoded protein is CASSLTQGAFNTEAFF.

The chain has TRBV5-6 and TRBJ1-5, with D hard to call. Trimming took 0 bases from V and 3 from J, leaving 7 bases between them. Germline assignment: CDR1 SGHDT and CDR2 YYEEEE. The CDR3 has 14 amino acids. CDR3 amino acids: CASSLGQINQPQHF. The CDR3 DNA reads TGTGCCAGCAGCTTGGGGCAGATCAATCAGCCCCAGCATTTT.

V is TRBV20-1 and J is TRBJ2-1; D perhaps matches TRBD2 (8 bases). From germline, CDR1 is DFQATT and CDR2 SNEGSKA (reference sequence). The CDR3 has 14 amino acids. V was clipped by 3 bases and J by 14 bases, with 23 bases between them. CDR3 nucleotides: TGCAGTGCTAGTTGGGACAGCACTAGCGGTCAGGAGTTCTTC. This sequence encodes CSASWDSTSGQEFF.

The genes are TRBV19 and TRBJ1-1; 9 bases are shared with TRBD1. Unmatched junction bases numbered 11, after V lost 5 bases and J lost 10 bases. Looked up from germline, CDR1 is LNHDA and CDR2 is SQIVND (reference sequence). The CDR3 sequence is 14 residues long. This CDR3 is CASSWDRVTGGAFF. In nucleotides, the CDR3 is TGTGCCAGTAGTTGGGACAGGGTGACCGGGGGAGCTTTCTTT.

The genes are TRBV3-1 (or the pseudogene TRBV3-2) and TRBJ2-7, with TRBD1 identical over 8 bases. The CDR3 runs 16 residues. Germline V gives CDR1 LGHDT, CDR2 YNNKEL (reference sequence). J was trimmed by 3 bases and V by 1 base; bases with no gene match: 8. The CDR3 sequence: CASSQVFPGQGYEQYF. CDR3 DNA sequence: TGTGCCAGCAGCCAAGTTTTCCCAGGACAGGGCTACGAGCAGTACTTC.

The chain is built from TRBV14 and TRBJ1-2, with 8 bases aligning to TRBD1. CDR1 and CDR2 from the germline V gene are SGHDN and FVKESK. V dropped 6 bases and J dropped 8; count of bases not matched to a gene: 8. The CDR3 is 13 amino acids. The CDR3 is CASRRGQGGGYTF. The CDR3 bases are TGTGCCAGCAGACGAGGACAGGGAGGCGGCTACACCTTC.

This chain connects TRBV5-6 to TRBJ2-2; 7 nucleotides match TRBD1. Germline V gene lookup returns CDR1 SGHDT and CDR2 YYEEEE. After removal of 0 bases from V and 5 bases from J, the junction contained 4 bases not matched to a gene. CDR3 size: 15 residues. CDR3 bases: TGTGCCAGCAGCTTGGAGGGACAGAGAACCGGGGAGCTGTTTTTT. Protein sequence: CASSLEGQRTGELFF.

V and J are TRBV6-5 and TRBJ2-7, with 8 bases fitting TRBD2. The CDR3 has 15 residues. CDR1 and CDR2 (germline): MNHEY, SVGAGI. V lost 6 bases, J lost 0 bases, and 7 bases stayed unmatched. CDR3 loop: CASSGGAGGSYEQYF. Written as DNA, the CDR3 is TGTGCCAGCAGCGGTGGGGCGGGAGGCTCCTACGAGCAGTACTTC.